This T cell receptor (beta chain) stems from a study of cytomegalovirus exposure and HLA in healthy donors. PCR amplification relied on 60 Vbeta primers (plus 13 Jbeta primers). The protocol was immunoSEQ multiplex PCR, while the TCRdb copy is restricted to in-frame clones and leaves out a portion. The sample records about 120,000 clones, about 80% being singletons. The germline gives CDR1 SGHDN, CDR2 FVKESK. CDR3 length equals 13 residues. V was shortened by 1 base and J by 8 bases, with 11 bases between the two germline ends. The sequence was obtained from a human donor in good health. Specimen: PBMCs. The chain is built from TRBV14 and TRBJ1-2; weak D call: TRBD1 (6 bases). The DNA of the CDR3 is TGTGCCAGCAGCCAAGCCAGGACAGAAGGCTACACCTTC. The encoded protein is CASSQARTEGYTF.